This record covers a single T cell receptor beta chain. Its antigen remains unknown. The data are from a study of shared clonotypes between healthy human individuals. Data came from immunoSEQ multiplex PCR; TCRdb stores just in-frame clones and leaves some out. The sample includes roughly 2,500,000 clones, roughly 93% of them seen just once. The study's findings and limits: Naive subsets usually exceeded memory subsets in estimated richness. Clonotypes which were not shared had lower generation probabilities than clonotypes that all four donors shared.

J lost 5 bases, V lost 7 bases, and 8 bases had no gene match. CDR1 and CDR2 (germline): MNHNY, SVGAGI (reference sequence). CDR3 length: 14 amino acids. Each donor was a Caucasian adult residing in Nashville, Tennessee. Material: naive CD4+ T cells from PBMCs. Subset defined: CD45RA+ positively selected. The J gene is TRBJ1-5, the V gene TRBV6-6; 7 nucleotides match TRBD1. This receptor was identified in a man younger than 30 in good health. Some clones in this sample may be carry-over from other donors' samples. The DNA of the CDR3 is TGTGCCAGCAAGAACAGGGGAGCGGATCAGCCCCAGCATTTT. This sequence encodes CASKNRGADQPQHF.